The T cell receptor beta chain described here comes from a study of PD-L1 blockade in urothelial cancer. The CDR3 has 14 amino acids. Germline CDR1 and CDR2: LNHDA and SQIVND (reference sequence). Germline trimming cut 5 bases from V and 3 bases from J; bases unmatched to any gene: 5. Stated time point: pretreatment peripheral blood. The patients had locally advanced or metastatic urothelial carcinoma. Generated by immunoSEQ multiplex PCR, the TCRdb table keeps only in-frame clones and is missing some. The table lists roughly 54,000 clones, about 83% of them singletons. Sequencing was performed on PBMCs, taken around atezolizumab (anti-PD-L1) treatment. The rearrangement links TRBV19 to TRBJ1-2; 8 nucleotides match TRBD1. The TCR was taken from a woman aged 60-75 years with urothelial cancer. In nucleotides, the CDR3 is TGTGCCAGTAGTCCGGACAGGGTCGACTATGGCTACACCTTC. Translation: CASSPDRVDYGYTF.